These T cell receptor beta chains were read from a single sample in a study of blood T cells in healthy people across ages. TCRdb re-derived calls from the 5' RACE reads in MiXCR, one entry per CDR3 protein. Of 870,000 or so distinct CDR3 sequences listed, around 26% are singletons. Source material: blood. The source of these receptors is a woman of 80 years or more in good health. Each CDR3 is given with its conserved first and last residue. Fields, in order: V gene, J gene, D gene, clone size, CDR3 DNA, CDR3 protein. The D gene is left open where the match is weak. Only some rows state a clone size, as once, few, many or a class for expanded clones.

TRBV7-2	TRBJ2-1	TRBD1	.	TGTGCCAGCAGCTTGGGTCATACAGGGGGCGGGGGTGAGCAGTTCTTC	CASSLGHTGGGGEQFF
TRBV7-2	TRBJ1-2	.	many	TGTGCCACCTTAGACGGGGGGGGAGACGGAAGTGGCTACACCTTC	CATLDGGGDGSGYTF
TRBV3-1	TRBJ2-1	.	few	TGTGCCAGCAGCCAAAAGAATGAGCAGTTCTTC	CASSQKNEQFF
TRBV6-5	TRBJ2-1	.	.	TGTGCCAGCAGTTACTCGGGGGGGCTCTCCTACAATGAGCAGTTCTTC	CASSYSGGLSYNEQFF
TRBV6-2/TRBV6-3	TRBJ1-5	.	few	TGTGCCAGCAGTTATTTCCCCCACGACGAGGGGATGATTCAGCCCCAGCATTTT	CASSYFPHDEGMIQPQHF
TRBV3-1	TRBJ2-7	TRBD2	.	TGTGCCAGCAGCCAAGATTTGGCTAGCGGGGGGCGCTTCTACGAGCAGTACTTC	CASSQDLASGGRFYEQYF
TRBV28	TRBJ2-5	TRBD2	.	TGTGCCAGCAGTCAGACTAGCGGGGGATGGGAGACCCAGTACTTC	CASSQTSGGWETQYF
TRBV7-2	TRBJ2-5	TRBD2	.	TGTGCCAGCAGTCCTCAGGCAGTACTAGCGGGACAAGAGACCCAGTACTTC	CASSPQAVLAGQETQYF
TRBV6-5	TRBJ2-2	TRBD2	few	TGTGCCAGCAGTAGATATAGCGGGGGGGCCACCGGGGAGCTGTTTTTT	CASSRYSGGATGELFF
TRBV10-3	TRBJ2-3	.	.	TGTGCCACCAGGGCCCAGTCGAGCACAGATACGCAGTATTTT	CATRAQSSTDTQYF